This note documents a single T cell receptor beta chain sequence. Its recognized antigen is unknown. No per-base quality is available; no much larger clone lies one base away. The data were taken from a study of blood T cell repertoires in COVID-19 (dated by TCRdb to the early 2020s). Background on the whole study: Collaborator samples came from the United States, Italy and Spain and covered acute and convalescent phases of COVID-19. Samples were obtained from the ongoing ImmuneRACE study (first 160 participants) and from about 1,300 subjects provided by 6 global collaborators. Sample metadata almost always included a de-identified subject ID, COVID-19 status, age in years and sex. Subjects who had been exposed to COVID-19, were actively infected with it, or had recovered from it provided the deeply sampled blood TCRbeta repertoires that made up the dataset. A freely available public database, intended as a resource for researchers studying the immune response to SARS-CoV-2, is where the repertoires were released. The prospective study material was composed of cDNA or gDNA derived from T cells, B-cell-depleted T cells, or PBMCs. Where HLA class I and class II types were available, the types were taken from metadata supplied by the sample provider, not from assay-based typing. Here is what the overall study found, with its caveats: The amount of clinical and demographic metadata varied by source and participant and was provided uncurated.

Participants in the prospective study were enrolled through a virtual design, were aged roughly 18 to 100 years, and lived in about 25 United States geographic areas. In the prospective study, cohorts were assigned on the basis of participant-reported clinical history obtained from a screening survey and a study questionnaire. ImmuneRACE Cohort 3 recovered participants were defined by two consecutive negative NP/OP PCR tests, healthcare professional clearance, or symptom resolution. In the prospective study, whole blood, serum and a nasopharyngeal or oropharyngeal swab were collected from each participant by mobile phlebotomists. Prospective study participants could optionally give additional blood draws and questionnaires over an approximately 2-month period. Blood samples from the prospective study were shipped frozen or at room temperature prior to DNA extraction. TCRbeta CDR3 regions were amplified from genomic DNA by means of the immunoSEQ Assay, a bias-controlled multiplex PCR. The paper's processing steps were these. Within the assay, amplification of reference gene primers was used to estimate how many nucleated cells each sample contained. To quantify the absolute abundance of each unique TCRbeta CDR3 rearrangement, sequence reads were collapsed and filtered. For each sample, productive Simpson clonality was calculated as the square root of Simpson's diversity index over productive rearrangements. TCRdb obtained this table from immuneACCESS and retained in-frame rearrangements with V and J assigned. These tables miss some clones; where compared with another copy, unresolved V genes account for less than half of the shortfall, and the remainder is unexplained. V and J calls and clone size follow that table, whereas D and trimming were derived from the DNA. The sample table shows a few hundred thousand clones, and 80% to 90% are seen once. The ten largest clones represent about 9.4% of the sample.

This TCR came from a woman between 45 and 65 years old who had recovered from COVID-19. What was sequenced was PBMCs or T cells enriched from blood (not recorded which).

The CDR3 reads as follows: CASSSLVEANYGYTF. The DNA is TGTGCCAGCAGCTCCCTGGTGGAGGCTAACTATGGCTACACCTTC. This chain is built from TRBV7-9 and TRBJ1-2; the D gene lacks a confident call. The CDR3 starts with the cysteine, ends with the phenylalanine, and has 15 residues. Only the CDR3 DNA is retained, 45 bases long and in frame from the first base. Trimming at the junction amounts to 4 bases on V and 0 bases on J, and the germline ends lie 12 bases apart. For CDR1 and CDR2, the germline V gene (reference sequence) lists SEHNR and FQNEAQ.